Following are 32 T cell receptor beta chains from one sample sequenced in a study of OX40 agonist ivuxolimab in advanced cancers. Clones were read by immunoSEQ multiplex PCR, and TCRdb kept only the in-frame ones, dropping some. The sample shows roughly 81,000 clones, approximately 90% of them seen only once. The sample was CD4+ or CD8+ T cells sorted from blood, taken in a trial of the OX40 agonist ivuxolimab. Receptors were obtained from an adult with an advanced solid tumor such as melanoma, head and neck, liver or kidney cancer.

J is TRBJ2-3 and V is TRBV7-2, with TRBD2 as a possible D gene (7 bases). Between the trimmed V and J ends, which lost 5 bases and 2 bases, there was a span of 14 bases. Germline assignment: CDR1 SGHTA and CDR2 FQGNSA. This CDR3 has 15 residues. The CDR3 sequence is CASSPMGGPTDTQYF. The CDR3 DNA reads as TGTGCCAGCAGCCCCATGGGGGGGCCCACAGATACGCAGTATTTT.

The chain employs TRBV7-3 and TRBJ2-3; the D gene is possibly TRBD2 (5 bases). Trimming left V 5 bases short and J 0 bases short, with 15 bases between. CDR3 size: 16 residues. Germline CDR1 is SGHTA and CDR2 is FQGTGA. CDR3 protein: CASSLGSDRSTDTQYF. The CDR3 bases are TGTGCCAGCAGCCTAGGGAGTGACCGTAGCACAGATACGCAGTATTTT.

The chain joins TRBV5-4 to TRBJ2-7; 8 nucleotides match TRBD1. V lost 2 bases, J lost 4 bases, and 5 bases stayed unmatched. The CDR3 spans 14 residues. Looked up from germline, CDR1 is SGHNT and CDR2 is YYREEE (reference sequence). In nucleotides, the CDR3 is TGTGCCAGCAGCTTCACGGACAGGGATTACGAGCAGTACTTC. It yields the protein CASSFTDRDYEQYF. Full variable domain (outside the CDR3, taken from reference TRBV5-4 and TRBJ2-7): ETGVTQSPTHLIKTRGQQVTLRCSSQSGHNTVSWYQQALGQGPQFIFQYYREEENGRGNFPPRFSGLQFPNYSSELNVNALELDDSALYLCASSFTDRDYEQYFGPGTRLTVT.

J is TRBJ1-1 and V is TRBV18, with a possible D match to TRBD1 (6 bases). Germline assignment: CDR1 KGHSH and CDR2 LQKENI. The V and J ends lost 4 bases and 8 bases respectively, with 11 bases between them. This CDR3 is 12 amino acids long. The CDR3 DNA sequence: TGTGCCAGCTCACAGCAGGGACAAGAAGCTTTCTTT. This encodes CASSQQGQEAFF.

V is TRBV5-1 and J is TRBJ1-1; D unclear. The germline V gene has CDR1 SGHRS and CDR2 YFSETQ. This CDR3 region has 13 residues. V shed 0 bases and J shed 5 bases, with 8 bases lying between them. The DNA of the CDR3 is TGCGCCAGCAGCTTGGGAGGTTGGACTGAAGCTTTCTTT. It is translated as CASSLGGWTEAFF.

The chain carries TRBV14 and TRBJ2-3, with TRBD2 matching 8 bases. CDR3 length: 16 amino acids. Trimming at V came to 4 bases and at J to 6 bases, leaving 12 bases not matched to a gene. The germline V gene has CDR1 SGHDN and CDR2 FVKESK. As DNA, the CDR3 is TGTGCCAGCAGCCGGGGCGCGGGGGGACGCCCGGATACGCAGTATTTT. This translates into CASSRGAGGRPDTQYF.

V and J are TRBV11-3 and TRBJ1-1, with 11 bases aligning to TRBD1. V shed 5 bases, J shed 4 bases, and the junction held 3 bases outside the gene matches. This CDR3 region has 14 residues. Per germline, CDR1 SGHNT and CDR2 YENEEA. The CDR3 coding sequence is TGTGCCAGCAGCCCTGGACAGGGGGCCACTGAAGCTTTCTTT. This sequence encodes CASSPGQGATEAFF. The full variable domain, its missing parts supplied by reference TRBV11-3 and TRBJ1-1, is EAGVVQSPRYKIIEKKQPVAFWCNPISGHNTLYWYLQNLGQGPELLIRYENEEAVDDSQLPKDRFSAERLKGVDSTLKIQPAELGDSAVYLCASSPGQGATEAFFGQGTRLTVV.

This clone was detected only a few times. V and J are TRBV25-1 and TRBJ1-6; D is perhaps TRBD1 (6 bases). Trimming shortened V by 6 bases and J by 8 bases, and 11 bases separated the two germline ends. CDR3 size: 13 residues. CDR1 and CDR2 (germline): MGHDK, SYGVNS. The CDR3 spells CASRKSGDSPLHF. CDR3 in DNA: TGTGCCAGCAGGAAATCAGGGGATTCACCCCTCCACTTT.

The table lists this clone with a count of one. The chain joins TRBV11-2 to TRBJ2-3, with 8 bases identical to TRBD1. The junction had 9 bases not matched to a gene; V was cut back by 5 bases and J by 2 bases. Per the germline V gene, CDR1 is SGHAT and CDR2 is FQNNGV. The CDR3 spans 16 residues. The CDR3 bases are TGTGCCAGCAGCCCTCCGGACAGGGCAATCACAGATACGCAGTATTTT. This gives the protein CASSPPDRAITDTQYF.

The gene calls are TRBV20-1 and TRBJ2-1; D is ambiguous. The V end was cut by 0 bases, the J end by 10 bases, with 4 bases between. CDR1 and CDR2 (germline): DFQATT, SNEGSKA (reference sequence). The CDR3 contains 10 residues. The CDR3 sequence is CSARDKEQFF. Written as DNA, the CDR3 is TGCAGTGCTAGAGATAAAGAGCAGTTCTTC.

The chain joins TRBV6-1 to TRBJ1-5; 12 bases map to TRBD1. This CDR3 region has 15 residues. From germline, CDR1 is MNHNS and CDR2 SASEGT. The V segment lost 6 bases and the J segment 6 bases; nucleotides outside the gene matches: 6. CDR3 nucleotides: TGTGCCAGCAGACCCGGGACAGGGGGCGTTCAGCCCCAGCATTTT. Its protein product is CASRPGTGGVQPQHF.

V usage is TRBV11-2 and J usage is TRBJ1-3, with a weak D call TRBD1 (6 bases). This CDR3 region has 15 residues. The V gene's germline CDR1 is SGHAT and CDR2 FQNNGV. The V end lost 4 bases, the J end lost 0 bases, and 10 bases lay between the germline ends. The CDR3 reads CASSSTGSSGNTIYF. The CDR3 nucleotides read TGTGCCAGCAGCTCGACAGGCTCCTCTGGAAACACCATATATTTT.

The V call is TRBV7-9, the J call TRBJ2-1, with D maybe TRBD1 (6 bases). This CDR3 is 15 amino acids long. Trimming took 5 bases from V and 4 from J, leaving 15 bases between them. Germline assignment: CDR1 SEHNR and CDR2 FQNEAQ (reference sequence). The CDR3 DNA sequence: TGTGCCAGCAGCCAACGTGGACAGATGTACAATGAGCAGTTCTTC. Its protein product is CASSQRGQMYNEQFF.

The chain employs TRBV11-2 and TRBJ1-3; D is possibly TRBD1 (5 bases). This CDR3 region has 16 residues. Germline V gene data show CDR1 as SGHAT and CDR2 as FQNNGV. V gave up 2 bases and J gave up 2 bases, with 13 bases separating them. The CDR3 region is CASSLSRASAGNTIYF. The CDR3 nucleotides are TGTGCCAGCAGCTTAAGCAGGGCGAGTGCTGGAAACACCATATATTTT. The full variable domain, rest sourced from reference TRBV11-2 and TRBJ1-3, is EAGVAQSPRYKIIEKRQSVAFWCNPISGHATLYWYQQILGQGPKLLIQFQNNGVVDDSQLPKDRFSAERLKGVDSTLKIQPAKLEDSAVYLCASSLSRASAGNTIYFGEGSWLTVV.

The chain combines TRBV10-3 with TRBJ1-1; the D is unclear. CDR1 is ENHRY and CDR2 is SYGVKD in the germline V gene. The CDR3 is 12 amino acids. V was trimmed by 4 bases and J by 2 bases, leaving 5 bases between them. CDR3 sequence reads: CAISVYNTEAFF. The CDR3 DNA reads TGTGCCATCAGTGTATACAACACTGAAGCTTTCTTT.

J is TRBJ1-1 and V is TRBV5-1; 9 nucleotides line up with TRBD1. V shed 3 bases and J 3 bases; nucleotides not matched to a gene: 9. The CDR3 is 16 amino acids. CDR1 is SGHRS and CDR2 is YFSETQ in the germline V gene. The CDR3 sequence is CASSWRQGEDYTEAFF. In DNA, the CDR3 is TGCGCCAGCAGCTGGAGACAGGGGGAGGATTACACTGAAGCTTTCTTT.

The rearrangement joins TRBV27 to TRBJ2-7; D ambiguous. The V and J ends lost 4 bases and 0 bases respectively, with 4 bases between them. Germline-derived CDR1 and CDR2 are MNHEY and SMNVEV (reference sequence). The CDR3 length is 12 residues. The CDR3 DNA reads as TGTGCCAGCAGTTCCTCCTCCTACGAGCAGTACTTC. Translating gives CASSSSSYEQYF.

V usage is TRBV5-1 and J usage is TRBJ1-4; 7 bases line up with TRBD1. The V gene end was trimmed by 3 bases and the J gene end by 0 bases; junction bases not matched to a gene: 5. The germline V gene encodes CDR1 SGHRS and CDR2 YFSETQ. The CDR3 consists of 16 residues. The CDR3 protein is CASSSETGSTNEKLFF. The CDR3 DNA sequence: TGCGCCAGCAGCTCCGAGACAGGGTCAACTAATGAAAAACTGTTTTTT.

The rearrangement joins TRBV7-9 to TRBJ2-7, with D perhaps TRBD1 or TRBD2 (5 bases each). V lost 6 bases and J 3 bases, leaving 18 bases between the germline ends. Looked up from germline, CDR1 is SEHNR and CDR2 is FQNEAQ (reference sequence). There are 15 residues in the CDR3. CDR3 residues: CASSSTRDRFYEQYF. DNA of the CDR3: TGTGCCAGCAGTTCAACCCGGGACCGATTCTACGAGCAGTACTTC. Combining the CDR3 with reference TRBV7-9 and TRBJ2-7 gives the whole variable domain DTGVSQNPRHKITKRGQNVTFRCDPISEHNRLYWYRQTLGQGPEFLTYFQNEAQLEKSRLLSDRFSAERPKGSFSTLEIQRTEQGDSAMYLCASSSTRDRFYEQYFGPGTRLTVT.

The DNA of the CDR3 is TGTGCCAGCACCGACCCAGGGGGGCCCGGGGAGCTGTTTTTT. Residues: CASTDPGGPGELFF. V is TRBV5-4 and J is TRBJ2-2; D is perhaps TRBD1 (7 bases). V dropped 6 bases and J dropped 6 bases, with 15 bases sitting between them. Per germline, CDR1 SGHNT and CDR2 YYREEE (reference sequence). The CDR3 extends over 14 amino acids.

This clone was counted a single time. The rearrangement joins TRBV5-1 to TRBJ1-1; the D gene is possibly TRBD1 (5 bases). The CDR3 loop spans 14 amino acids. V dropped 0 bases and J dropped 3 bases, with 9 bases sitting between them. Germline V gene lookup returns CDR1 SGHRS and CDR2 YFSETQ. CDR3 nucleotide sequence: TGCGCCAGCAGCTTGGCCAGGGTTGACACTGAAGCTTTCTTT. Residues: CASSLARVDTEAFF.

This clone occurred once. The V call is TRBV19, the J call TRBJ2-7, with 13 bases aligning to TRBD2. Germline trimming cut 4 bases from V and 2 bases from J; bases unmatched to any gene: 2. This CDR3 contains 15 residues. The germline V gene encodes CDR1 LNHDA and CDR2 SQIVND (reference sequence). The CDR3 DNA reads TGTGCCAGTAGTAGGACTAGCGGGAGCCCCTACGAGCAGTACTTC. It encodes CASSRTSGSPYEQYF.

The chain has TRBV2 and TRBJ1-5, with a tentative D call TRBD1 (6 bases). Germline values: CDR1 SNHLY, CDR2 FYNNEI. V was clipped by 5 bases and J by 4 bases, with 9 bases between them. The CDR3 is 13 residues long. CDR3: CASSRDINQPQHF. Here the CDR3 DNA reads TGTGCCAGCAGTAGGGACATTAATCAGCCCCAGCATTTT.

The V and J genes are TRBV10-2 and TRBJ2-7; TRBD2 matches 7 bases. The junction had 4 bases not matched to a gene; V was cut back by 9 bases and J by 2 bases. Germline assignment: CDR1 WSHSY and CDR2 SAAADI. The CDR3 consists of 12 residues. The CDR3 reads CASGGETYEQYF. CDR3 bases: TGCGCCAGTGGGGGGGAGACCTACGAGCAGTACTTC.

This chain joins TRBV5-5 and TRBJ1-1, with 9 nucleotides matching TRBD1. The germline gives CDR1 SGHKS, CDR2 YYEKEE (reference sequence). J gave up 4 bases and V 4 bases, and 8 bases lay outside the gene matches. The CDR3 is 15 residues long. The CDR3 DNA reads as TGTGCCAGCAGCGTGGGACAGGGTTATGGCACTGAAGCTTTCTTT. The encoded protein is CASSVGQGYGTEAFF.

In nucleotides, the CDR3 is TGTGCCAGCAGCCCCGGGGCGGGGTATGGCTACACCTTC. Amino acids: CASSPGAGYGYTF. V usage is TRBV6-5 and J usage is TRBJ1-2, with D possibly being TRBD1 (5 bases). Germline lookup yields CDR1 MNHEY and CDR2 SVGAGI. The CDR3 is made up of 13 amino acids. V was shortened by 6 bases and J by 5 bases, with 13 bases between the two germline ends.

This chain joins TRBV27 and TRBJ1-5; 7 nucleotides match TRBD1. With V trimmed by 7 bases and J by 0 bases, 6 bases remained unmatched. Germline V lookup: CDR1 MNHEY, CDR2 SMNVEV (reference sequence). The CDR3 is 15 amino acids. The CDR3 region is CASKRGGNSNQPQHF. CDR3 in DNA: TGTGCCAGCAAAAGAGGGGGCAATAGCAATCAGCCCCAGCATTTT.

The CDR3 is CASTGQGGNQPQHF. The CDR3 DNA is TGTGCCAGTACCGGACAGGGTGGCAATCAGCCCCAGCATTTT. The J gene is TRBJ1-5, the V gene TRBV19, with TRBD1 identical over 8 bases. This CDR3 has 14 amino acids. The germline V gene encodes CDR1 LNHDA and CDR2 SQIVND (reference sequence). V was clipped by 7 bases and J by 2 bases; unmatched bases: 4.

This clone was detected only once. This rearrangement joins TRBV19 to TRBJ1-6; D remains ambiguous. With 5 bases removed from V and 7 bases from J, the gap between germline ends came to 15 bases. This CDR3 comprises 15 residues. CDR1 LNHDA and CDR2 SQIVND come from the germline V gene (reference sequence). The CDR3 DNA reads TGTGCCAGTAGTCTTGACGGCCCAGACAATTCACCCCTCCACTTT. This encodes CASSLDGPDNSPLHF.

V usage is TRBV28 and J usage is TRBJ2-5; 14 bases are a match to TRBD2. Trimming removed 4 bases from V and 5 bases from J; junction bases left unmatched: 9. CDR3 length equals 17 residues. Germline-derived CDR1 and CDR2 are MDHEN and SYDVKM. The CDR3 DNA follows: TGTGCCAGCAGTTCGAGGACTAGCGGGGGGTCCATGGAGACCCAGTACTTC. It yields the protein CASSSRTSGGSMETQYF.

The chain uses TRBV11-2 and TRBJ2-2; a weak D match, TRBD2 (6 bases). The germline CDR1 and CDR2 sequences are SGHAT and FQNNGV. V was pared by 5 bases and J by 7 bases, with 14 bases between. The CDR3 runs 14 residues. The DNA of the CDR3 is TGTGCCAGCAGCCCCGGTTGGGGAGGCGGGGAGCTGTTTTTT. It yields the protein CASSPGWGGGELFF.

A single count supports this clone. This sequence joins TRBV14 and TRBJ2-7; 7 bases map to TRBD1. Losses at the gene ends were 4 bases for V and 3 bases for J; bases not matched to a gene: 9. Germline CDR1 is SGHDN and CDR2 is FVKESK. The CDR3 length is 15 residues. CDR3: CASSPGQRASYEQYF. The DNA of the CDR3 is TGTGCCAGCAGCCCGGGACAGAGAGCCAGCTACGAGCAGTACTTC.